This T cell receptor beta chain was identified during a study of shared clonotypes between healthy human individuals. Several immunoSEQ plates received, in even portions, the genomic DNA of each subset. Assay used: immunoSEQ multiplex PCR; TCRdb lists only in-frame clones, some missing. There are some 2,000,000 clones in the sample; roughly 95% occur only once, and 0.1% to 0.15% lies in the top ten. Details on this clone: What it recognizes is unknown.

CDR1 is MNHNS, CDR2 SASEGT, per germline. V lost 6 bases to trimming and J lost 3 bases; unmatched junction nucleotides: 10. The CDR3 totals 15 residues. General observations from the study: Some clonotypes were shared by all four sorted-subset donors, while others were not shared. The non-shared ones had lower generation probabilities than the shared ones. Estimated richness was generally greater in naive than memory subsets.

V and J are TRBV6-1 and TRBJ2-7; TRBD1 aligns across 8 bases. The origin of this receptor is a man younger than 35 in good health. The sample consisted of naive CD4+ T cells sorted from blood. The sample's subset: CD45RA+ positively selected. The CDR3 sequence: CASSQGTGALYEQYF. CDR3 nucleotides: TGTGCCAGCAGCCAAGGGACAGGAGCCCTCTACGAGCAGTACTTC.